Here is one TCR beta chain with its context. The specificity of this receptor is unknown. Base quality data are lacking; no much larger clone is found one base away. Taken from the germline V gene (reference sequence), the CDR1 and CDR2 loops are LNHDA and SQIVND. Between the V and J ends, shortened by 4 bases and 3 bases respectively, the junction contains 12 bases. The CDR3 contains 15 residues, cysteine and phenylalanine counted. Only CDR3 DNA is held: 45 bases, read in frame from base 1. This sample is part of a study of OX40 agonist ivuxolimab in advanced cancers. Regarding the complete study: Ivuxolimab, which targeted the costimulatory receptor OX40 (CD134), was an agonistic, fully human IgG2 monoclonal antibody. Prior anti-PD-1, anti-PD-L1 or anti-CTLA-4 therapy was permitted, and 35% to 40% of dose-escalation patients had received checkpoint inhibitors. A male proportion of 70% to 90% and a mean age of 60 years, ranging from about 20 to 80, were recorded for the dose-escalation cohort. The point of sequencing TCRbeta in the periphery was to test whether ivuxolimab changed TCR sequence diversity and drove clonal T-cell expansion. Partial responses occurred in three dose-escalation patients, of whom one had hepatocellular carcinoma and two had cutaneous melanoma. Of the roughly 53 patients in dose escalation, 19 had hepatocellular carcinoma, around 15 had melanoma, 9 had renal cell carcinoma and 9 had head and neck cancer. Intravenous ivuxolimab was administered to patients every 2 weeks at six dose levels: 0.01, 0.1, 0.3, 1.5, 3 and 10 mg/kg. The monotherapy dose-escalation portion (N of about 50 patients) of the phase I ivuxolimab trial is reported in the paper. Points the paper makes about the study in general: Low levels of normalized T-cell clonal expansion were also seen in some patients who did not respond. At doses of 0.1 to 3.0 mg/kg, clonal expansion of both CD4+ and CD8+ blood T cells was observed from baseline to week 6. In the 0.1-3.0 mg/kg groups, partial responders were among the patients with the lowest normalized peripheral clonal expansion, particularly in CD8+ T cells. Antigen specificity was not determined for the clonally expanded peripheral T cells. On average, CD8+ T cells showed more expanded clones than CD4+ T cells after ivuxolimab.

The trial excluded patients who had a history of autoimmune disease or who were on systemic immunosuppression. Peripheral blood for TCR sequencing was drawn from every dose cohort at baseline, at cycle 4 day 1 and at cycle 7 day 1. The samples were taken from a phase I, first-in-human, multicenter, open-label dose-escalation trial of ivuxolimab. The trial enrolled adults with locally advanced or metastatic head and neck squamous cell, hepatocellular, melanoma or renal cell carcinoma. CD4+ and CD8+ T cells were sorted separately from peripheral blood before TCR sequencing. Genomic DNA was extracted from sorted cells for sequencing of the TCRbeta CDR3 region. The immunoSEQ Assay was used to sequence the TCRbeta CDR3 regions. TCRdb's version of the immuneACCESS table is confined to in-frame rearrangements and falls short of the full clone set. An unresolved V gene accounts for under half of the shortfall where checked; the remainder is of unknown origin. The sample includes 70,000 to 85,000 clones, with nearly 95% observed a single time. The ten most abundant clones make up around 10% of the sample.

The source of this sequence is an adult with an advanced solid tumor such as melanoma, head and neck, liver or kidney cancer. The specimen comprised CD4+ or CD8+ T cells sorted from blood, sampled in a trial of the OX40 agonist ivuxolimab. The chain is encoded by TRBV19 joined to TRBJ2-2; the D gene cannot be resolved reliably. The sequence in DNA is TGTGCCAGTAGTACTAATAATGCTGACACCGGGGAGCTGTTTTTT. Its translation reads: CASSTNNADTGELFF.